A single T cell receptor beta chain is shown here with its context. Using immunoSEQ multiplex PCR, the repertoire was profiled, and TCRdb retains in-frame clones only, with some absent. The table lists 250,000 to 300,000 clones, roughly 91% of them singletons. The source of the sample is a study of blood T cell repertoires in COVID-19. Overall study context: COVID-19 samples collected from the United States, Italy and Spain covered acute and convalescent phases.

The TCR was taken from a woman aged 55-69 years in a cohort exposed to, infected with or recovered from COVID-19 (not recorded which). Sequences were obtained from PBMCs or T cells enriched from blood (not recorded which).

CDR3 DNA sequence: TGTGCCAGCAGTACCTACAGGGGCACCGGGGAGCTGTTTTTT. Residues: CASSTYRGTGELFF. The chain combines TRBV6-5 with TRBJ2-2; 7 nucleotides line up with TRBD1. Trimming cost V 5 bases and J 4 bases; bases outside gene matches: 4. CDR3 size: 14 residues. The germline V gene encodes CDR1 MNHEY and CDR2 SVGAGI.